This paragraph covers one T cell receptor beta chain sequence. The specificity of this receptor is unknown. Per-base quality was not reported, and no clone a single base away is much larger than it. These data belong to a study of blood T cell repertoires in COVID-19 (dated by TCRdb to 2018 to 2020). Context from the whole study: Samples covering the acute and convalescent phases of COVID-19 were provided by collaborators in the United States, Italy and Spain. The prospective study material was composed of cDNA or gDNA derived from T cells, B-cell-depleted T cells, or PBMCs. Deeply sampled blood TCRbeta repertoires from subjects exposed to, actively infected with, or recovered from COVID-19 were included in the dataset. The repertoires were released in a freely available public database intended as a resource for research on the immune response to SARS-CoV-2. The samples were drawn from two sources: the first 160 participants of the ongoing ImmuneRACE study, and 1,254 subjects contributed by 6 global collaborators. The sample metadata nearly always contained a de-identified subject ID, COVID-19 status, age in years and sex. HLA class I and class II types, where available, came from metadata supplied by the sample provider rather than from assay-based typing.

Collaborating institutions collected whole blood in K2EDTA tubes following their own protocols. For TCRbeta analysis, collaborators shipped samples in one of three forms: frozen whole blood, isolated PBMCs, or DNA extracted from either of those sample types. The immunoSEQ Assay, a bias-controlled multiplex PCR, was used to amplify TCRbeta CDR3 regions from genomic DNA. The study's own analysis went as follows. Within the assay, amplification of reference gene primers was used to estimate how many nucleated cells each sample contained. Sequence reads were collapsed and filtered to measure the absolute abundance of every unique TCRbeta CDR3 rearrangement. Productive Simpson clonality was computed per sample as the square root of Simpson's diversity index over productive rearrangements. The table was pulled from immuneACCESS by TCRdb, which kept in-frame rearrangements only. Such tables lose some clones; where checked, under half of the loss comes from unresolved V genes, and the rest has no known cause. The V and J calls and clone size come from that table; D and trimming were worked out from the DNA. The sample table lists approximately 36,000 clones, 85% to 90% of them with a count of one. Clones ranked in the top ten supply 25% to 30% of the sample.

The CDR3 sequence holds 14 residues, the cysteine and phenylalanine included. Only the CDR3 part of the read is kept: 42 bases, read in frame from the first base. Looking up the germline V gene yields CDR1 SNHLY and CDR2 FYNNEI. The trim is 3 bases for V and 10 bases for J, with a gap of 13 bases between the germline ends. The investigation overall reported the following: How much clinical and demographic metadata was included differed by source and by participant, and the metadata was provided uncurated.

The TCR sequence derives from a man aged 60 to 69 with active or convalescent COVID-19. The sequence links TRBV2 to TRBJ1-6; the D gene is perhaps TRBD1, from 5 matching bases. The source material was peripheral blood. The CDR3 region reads CASSETGERSPLHF. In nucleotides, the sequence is TGTGCCAGCAGTGAGACGGGGGAGAGATCACCCCTCCACTTT.